This passage covers 23 T cell receptor beta chains from one sample sequenced in a study of response to subunit inactivated influenza vaccine. In TCRdb, the RT-PCR reads were re-called with MiXCR into one record per CDR3 protein. The sample has 150,000 to 200,000 distinct CDR3 sequences; approximately 9.2% are singletons. Here the sequenced sample was non-naive T cells sorted from PBMCs, taken on the day of vaccination. The origin of the receptors is a man between 50 and 59 years old who received an inactivated influenza vaccine.

This clonotype was seen more than once but under ten times. V and J are TRBV19 and TRBJ2-7; 10 bases align to TRBD1. The CDR3 totals 15 residues. Germline CDR1 LNHDA, CDR2 SQIVND (reference sequence). The ends lost 9 bases at V and 5 bases at J; junction bases unmatched: 13. The CDR3: CASSGAGTGVHEQYF. The CDR3 region has the DNA TGTGCCAGCTCCGGGGCCGGGACAGGGGTCCACGAGCAGTACTTC.

This clonotype was seen only a few times. This chain joins TRBV9 and TRBJ2-5, with 7 positions matching TRBD2. The CDR3 is made up of 14 amino acids. Germline V gene data show CDR1 as SGDLS and CDR2 as YYNGEE. Trimming took 4 bases from V and 2 from J; bases not matched to a gene: 5. This chain's CDR3 is CASSIRGGQETQYF. The CDR3 coding sequence is TGTGCCAGCAGCATTCGCGGGGGTCAAGAGACCCAGTACTTC.

The CDR3: CASSQDWGWQGEKLFF. CDR3 sequence (DNA): TGTGCCAGCAGCCAAGATTGGGGTTGGCAAGGCGAAAAACTGTTTTTT. The chain combines TRBV4-2 with TRBJ1-4, with D uncertain. V dropped 0 bases and J dropped 8 bases, with 16 bases sitting between them. This CDR3 comprises 16 residues. Germline CDR1 and CDR2: LGHNA and YNFKEQ.

This clonotype has a handful of counts. The gene calls are TRBV29-1 and TRBJ1-1; 8 bases are shared with TRBD1. J was trimmed by 5 bases and V by 3 bases; bases with no gene match: 14. The CDR3 runs to 16 residues. Germline V gene sequence: CDR1 SQVTM, CDR2 ANQGSEA. The CDR3 sequence is CSVDRKSTGVSTEAFF. For the CDR3, the DNA is TGCAGCGTTGACAGAAAATCGACAGGGGTCAGTACTGAAGCTTTCTTT. The whole variable domain, remainder taken from reference TRBV29-1 and TRBJ1-1, is SAVISQKPSRDICQRGTSLTIQCQVDSQVTMMFWYRQQPGQSLTLIATANQGSEATYESGFVIDKFPISRPNLTFSTLTVSNMSPEDSSIYLCSVDRKSTGVSTEAFFGQGTRLTVV.

In its sample, this clonotype was seen many times. V and J are TRBV6-2 or TRBV6-3 and TRBJ2-1; TRBD1 or TRBD2 may be the D gene (5 bases each). CDR1 and CDR2 from the germline V gene are MNHEY and SVGEGT. This CDR3 is built from 17 residues. V gave up 2 bases and J gave up 0 bases, with 14 bases separating them. The CDR3 reads CASSYGDGPSSYNEQFF. CDR3 bases: TGTGCCAGCAGTTACGGGGACGGTCCAAGCTCCTACAATGAGCAGTTCTTC.

The V and J genes are TRBV10-3 and TRBJ2-7, with D perhaps TRBD1 (5 bases). This CDR3 contains 14 residues. Trimming removed 6 bases from V and 2 bases from J, with 14 bases in between. The V gene's germline CDR1 is ENHRY and CDR2 SYGVKD. The CDR3 nucleotides are TGTGCCATCAGCTCCCAGGGTAATACCTACGAGCAGTACTTC. It specifies CAISSQGNTYEQYF.

In its sample, this clonotype was seen a few times. The chain carries TRBV6-2 or TRBV6-3 and TRBJ2-5; D is ambiguous. CDR1 is MNHEY, CDR2 SVGEGT, per germline. This CDR3 is 13 amino acids long. Trimming removed 7 bases at V and 4 bases at J, with 13 bases between. The CDR3 coding sequence is TGTGCCAGCACCCCCCTCGGTGGAGAGACCCAGTACTTC. The encoded protein is CASTPLGGETQYF.

This clonotype was seen at least ten times. This sequence joins TRBV20-1 and TRBJ2-3; D perhaps matches TRBD2 (5 bases). V was trimmed by 5 bases and J by 1 base, leaving 13 bases between them. The CDR3 loop spans 14 amino acids. Germline CDR1 is DFQATT and CDR2 is SNEGSKA (reference sequence). For the CDR3, the DNA is TGCAGTGCTTGGATCCGGGATGGCACAGATACGCAGTATTTT. Translation: CSAWIRDGTDTQYF.

In its sample, this clonotype was seen many times. The V gene is TRBV10-3, the J gene TRBJ1-6, with D hard to call. The CDR3 extends over 16 amino acids. V dropped 2 bases and J dropped 4 bases, with 12 bases sitting between them. In germline, CDR1 is ENHRY, CDR2 SYGVKD. The CDR3 loop reads CAISEEVLQYNSPLHF. The DNA of the CDR3 is TGTGCCATCAGTGAGGAGGTTCTTCAATATAATTCACCCCTCCACTTT.

V usage is TRBV27 and J usage is TRBJ1-1; TRBD1 matches 7 bases. Germline trimming cut 6 bases from V and 10 bases from J; bases unmatched to any gene: 11. Germline V CDR1 and CDR2: MNHEY, SMNVEV (reference sequence). The CDR3 totals 13 residues. In nucleotides, the CDR3 is TGTGCCAGCAGCGAGAGACAGGGTTGGAGAGCTTTCTTT. Its protein product is CASSERQGWRAFF.

The CDR3 here is CASSQTMTGMSLYGYTF. CDR3 coding DNA: TGTGCCAGCAGTCAGACCATGACAGGGATGAGTCTCTATGGCTACACCTTC. The V call is TRBV6-2 or TRBV6-3, the J call TRBJ1-2, with 7 bases aligning to TRBD1. This CDR3 has 17 amino acids. Germline CDR1 and CDR2: MNHEY and SVGEGT. V lost 5 bases and J lost 4; bases outside the gene matches: 16.

This clonotype appeared a few times. This sequence joins TRBV7-2 and TRBJ1-5; D uncertain. CDR3 length: 13 residues. The V end lost 3 bases, the J end lost 7 bases, and 10 bases lay between the germline ends. Germline CDR1 and CDR2: SGHTA and FQGNSA. CDR3 in DNA: TGTGCCAGCAGCTTCCACCTAGGGCAGCCCCAGCATTTT. Residues: CASSFHLGQPQHF. The whole variable domain, remainder taken from reference TRBV7-2 and TRBJ1-5, is GAGVSQSPSNKVTEKGKDVELRCDPISGHTALYWYRQSLGQGLEFLIYFQGNSAPDKSGLPSDRFSAERTGGSVSTLTIQRTQQEDSAVYLCASSFHLGQPQHFGDGTRLSIL.

This sequence joins TRBV4-3 and TRBJ1-4; D possibly corresponds to TRBD1 (6 bases). V lost 0 bases to trimming and J lost 8 bases, with 13 bases between them. The CDR3 loop spans 15 amino acids. Per germline, CDR1 LGHNA and CDR2 YSLEER. CDR3 in DNA: TGCGCCAGCAGCCAAGAAGGGGGGGCCCGGGAAAAACTGTTTTTT. The encoded protein is CASSQEGGAREKLFF.

The V call is TRBV11-1, the J call TRBJ2-3; 12 nucleotides line up with TRBD2. The CDR3 covers 17 residues. Germline trimming cut 6 bases from V and 2 bases from J; bases unmatched to any gene: 9. Germline CDR1 is SGHAT and CDR2 is FQDESV (reference sequence). The CDR3 loop reads CASSPTGLAGFTDTQYF. The CDR3 DNA is TGTGCCAGCAGTCCCACCGGACTAGCGGGATTCACAGATACGCAGTATTTT.

This clonotype was observed a handful of times. The chain employs TRBV6-2 or TRBV6-3 and TRBJ2-7, with TRBD1 matching over 9 bases. The CDR3 consists of 15 residues. With 5 bases clipped from V and 3 bases from J, the junction kept 8 bases outside the gene matches. Germline values: CDR1 MNHEY, CDR2 SVGEGT. CDR3 bases: TGTGCCAGCAGTGCCGGGACAGGGTTCTACTACGAGCAGTACTTC. This encodes CASSAGTGFYYEQYF.

On this clonotype itself: Sequence at one end of the junction differs from germline and may be a read error. The chain couples TRBV12-3 or TRBV12-4 to TRBJ2-1, with 8 bases that match TRBD2. This CDR3 contains 19 residues. CDR3 nucleotides: TGTGCCTGCAGTTTAGCGCTCTCGAGAGCGGGAGTACACTACAATGAGCAGTTCTTC. This encodes CACSLALSRAGVHYNEQFF.

The chain joins TRBV12-3 or TRBV12-4 to TRBJ1-1, with D hard to call. The length of the CDR3 is 14 residues. V lost 6 bases to trimming and J lost 1 base, with 12 bases between them. DNA of the CDR3: TGTGCCAGCAGAACTTCAGCGGGGAACACTGAAGCTTTCTTT. Amino acids: CASRTSAGNTEAFF.

This clonotype was observed many times. This chain links TRBV18 with TRBJ2-1; D gene uncertain. The length of the CDR3 is 12 residues. Looked up from germline, CDR1 is KGHSH and CDR2 is LQKENI. The V end lost 3 bases, the J end lost 6 bases, and 6 bases lay between the germline ends. CDR3 in amino acids: CASSPGFNEQFF. The CDR3 coding sequence is TGTGCCAGCTCACCGGGGTTCAATGAGCAGTTCTTC.

This clonotype is termed medium-sized. The V gene is TRBV2, the J gene TRBJ2-1; 8 nucleotides agree with TRBD2. The CDR3 runs 19 residues. V shed 11 bases, J shed 2 bases, and the junction held 23 bases outside the gene matches. Per germline, CDR1 SNHLY and CDR2 FYNNEI. The CDR3 bases are TGTGCCTGCTGTTTCGGGCCTGTCGGCGGGAGGATACCCTACAATGAGCAGTTCTTC. This sequence encodes CACCFGPVGGRIPYNEQFF.

A word on this clonotype: A single base separates this from a much larger clone, so it may be a read error. Here the CDR3 DNA reads TGTGCCAGCAGTTACTCGTTCCGGGGGAATCAGCCCCAGTATTTT. It encodes CASSYSFRGNQPQYF. This sequence joins TRBV6-2 or TRBV6-3 and TRBJ1-5; possibly TRBD2 for D (6 bases). The DNA end is more similar to TRBJ2-3, so the J call may be wrong. Germline loops: CDR1 MNHEY, CDR2 SVGEGT. The CDR3 consists of 15 residues.

This clonotype appeared a few times. This rearrangement joins TRBV9 to TRBJ2-3; D is uncertain. This CDR3 is 16 amino acids long. With 0 bases removed from V and 0 bases from J, the gap between germline ends came to 11 bases. Germline loops: CDR1 SGDLS, CDR2 YYNGEE. This CDR3 reads CASSVAAQGSTDTQYF. The CDR3 DNA reads TGTGCCAGCAGCGTAGCCGCCCAAGGTAGCACAGATACGCAGTATTTT.

The chain joins TRBV29-1 to TRBJ2-7; D possibly corresponds to TRBD2 (5 bases). The germline V and J ends were trimmed by 2 bases and 1 base, with 12 bases remaining between them. The CDR3 contains 14 residues. The V gene's germline CDR1 is SQVTM and CDR2 ANQGSEA. The CDR3 region is CSVETPPGSYEQYF. CDR3 coding DNA: TGCAGCGTTGAAACACCCCCGGGATCCTACGAGCAGTACTTC.

This clonotype was seen ten or more times. The rearrangement joins TRBV5-1 to TRBJ2-2; the match to TRBD2 covers 7 bases. The CDR3 consists of 14 residues. The germline CDR1 and CDR2 sequences are SGHRS and YFSETQ. Trimming cost V 7 bases and J 2 bases; bases outside gene matches: 5. CDR3 amino acids: CASGSSGNTGELFF. The CDR3 nucleotides read TGCGCCAGCGGTTCTAGCGGTAACACCGGGGAGCTGTTTTTT.